Listed here are 27 T cell receptor beta chains from one sample, sequenced in a study of control samples from healthy donors and cancer patients. TCRdb's copy holds only in-frame clones and misses some; the assay was immunoSEQ multiplex PCR. The repertoire consists of over 45,000 clones, with roughly nine tenths occurring once and the leading ten covering 1.5% to 2%. Material: PBMCs. The receptors stem from a man aged 35 to 55 with colorectal cancer.

This clone turned up a few times. The rearrangement uses TRBV10-3 and TRBJ1-6; weak D call: TRBD1 (5 bases). The CDR3 consists of 14 residues. Germline loops: CDR1 ENHRY, CDR2 SYGVKD. V lost 3 bases, J lost 6 bases, and 9 bases lay in between. CDR3 sequence: CAISDRDGNSPLHF. As DNA, the CDR3 is TGTGCCATCAGTGACCGGGACGGTAATTCACCCCTCCACTTT.

The rearrangement joins TRBV11-2 to TRBJ2-1; D is possibly TRBD2 (6 bases). In germline, CDR1 is SGHAT, CDR2 FQNNGV. This CDR3 is 15 amino acids long. V was cut by 5 bases and J by 7 bases, with 18 bases left in between. The CDR3 loop reads CASSVTGTAVNEQFF. The CDR3 DNA is TGTGCCAGCAGCGTAACCGGGACTGCCGTTAATGAGCAGTTCTTC.

The chain is built from TRBV13 and TRBJ2-3; D gene unclear. CDR1 PRHDT and CDR2 FYEKMQ come from the germline V gene (reference sequence). The CDR3 covers 14 residues. V lost 4 bases and J lost 4, with 12 bases in between. The CDR3 sequence: CASSSKAGSDTQYF. The CDR3 coding sequence is TGTGCCAGCAGCTCGAAGGCAGGATCAGATACGCAGTATTTT.

The chain couples TRBV2 to TRBJ2-5; the match to TRBD1 covers 7 bases. CDR3 length: 12 residues. Germline CDR1 is SNHLY and CDR2 is FYNNEI. Trimming took 9 bases from V and 5 from J; bases not matched to a gene: 6. CDR3 region: CASGETGETQYF. As DNA, the CDR3 is TGTGCCAGTGGGGAGACAGGGGAGACCCAGTACTTC.

V and J are TRBV10-3 and TRBJ2-4, with 14 bases fitting TRBD2. Germline V CDR1 and CDR2: ENHRY, SYGVKD. This CDR3 contains 18 residues. V shed 0 bases and J 2 bases; nucleotides not matched to a gene: 3. The CDR3 region is CAISESTSGRATKNIQYF. The CDR3 nucleotides read TGTGCCATCAGTGAGTCGACTAGCGGGAGGGCCACCAAAAACATTCAGTACTTC.

Details on this clone: One junction end disagrees with the germline gene, perhaps due to a read error. The V gene is TRBV11-3, the J gene TRBJ2-1, with 7 bases fitting TRBD2. The CDR3 covers 12 residues. Germline V gives CDR1 SGHNT, CDR2 YENEEA. The CDR3 region has the DNA TGTGCCAGCAGCGCCTCCGGGAGGTCCCTGATCTTC. Translation: CASSASGRSLIF.

The chain has TRBV11-2 and TRBJ2-3; 9 bases align to TRBD1. V trimming: 4 bases; J trimming: 4 bases; junction bases outside the gene matches: 9. Per germline, CDR1 SGHAT and CDR2 FQNNGV. The CDR3 is made up of 16 amino acids. As DNA, the CDR3 is TGTGCCAGCAGCTCCTCCGGGACAGGGCTTGCAGATACGCAGTATTTT. Amino acid sequence: CASSSSGTGLADTQYF.

The CDR3, as DNA: TGCGCCACCTCGCCGGGAGGGACCTCCCTTGAGCAGTTCTTC. The encoded protein is CATSPGGTSLEQFF. The rearrangement joins TRBV5-1 to TRBJ2-1; 8 positions agree with TRBD2. The CDR3 has 14 residues. V shed 9 bases and J 9 bases; nucleotides not matched to a gene: 14. The germline CDR1 and CDR2 sequences are SGHRS and YFSETQ.

V gene TRBV19 combines with J gene TRBJ2-1, with a weak D call TRBD2 (5 bases). V lost 8 bases and J 0 bases, leaving 11 bases between the germline ends. CDR3 size: 14 residues. CDR1 LNHDA and CDR2 SQIVND come from the germline V gene (reference sequence). CDR3 residues: CASGWESSYNEQFF. The DNA for the CDR3 is TGTGCCAGTGGGTGGGAGAGCTCCTACAATGAGCAGTTCTTC.

This clone was seen a single time. This CDR3 reads CASSLGGRENTEAFF. The CDR3, as DNA: TGTGCCAGCAGCTTAGGGGGCAGGGAGAACACTGAAGCTTTCTTT. The chain has TRBV7-2 and TRBJ1-1; D might be TRBD1 (5 bases). V was pared by 1 base and J by 1 base, with 10 bases between. The CDR3 runs to 15 residues. Germline loops: CDR1 SGHTA, CDR2 FQGNSA.

V gene TRBV5-1 combines with J gene TRBJ1-4, with TRBD1 matching 8 bases. The CDR3 covers 15 residues. CDR1 and CDR2 from the germline V gene are SGHRS and YFSETQ. Losses at the gene ends were 4 bases for V and 8 bases for J; bases not matched to a gene: 10. The CDR3 nucleotides are TGCGCCAGCAGCCTTCAGCCAGGACAGGGCGAAAAACTGTTTTTT. Translating gives CASSLQPGQGEKLFF. Based on the CDR3 plus reference TRBV5-1 and TRBJ1-4, the full variable domain is KAGVTQTPRYLIKTRGQQVTLSCSPISGHRSVSWYQQTPGQGLQFLFEYFSETQRNKGNFPGRFSGRQFSNSRSEMNVSTLELGDSALYLCASSLQPGQGEKLFFGSGTQLSVL.

V is TRBV28 and J is TRBJ1-5, with D perhaps matching TRBD1 (6 bases). CDR3 size: 13 residues. The V end was cut by 8 bases, the J end by 7 bases, with 15 bases between. The germline CDR1 and CDR2 sequences are MDHEN and SYDVKM. In DNA, the CDR3 is TGTGCCAGCGGGGGGGGCGTGAGGCAGCCCCAGCATTTT. Translation gives CASGGGVRQPQHF.

The rearrangement uses TRBV7-3 and TRBJ2-1; unclear D gene. Trimming stripped 0 bases from V and 0 bases from J, with 6 bases between. The CDR3 length is 15 residues. The V gene's germline CDR1 is SGHTA and CDR2 FQGTGA. CDR3 sequence reads: CASSLTQSSYNEQFF. DNA for the CDR3: TGTGCCAGCAGCTTAACCCAGAGCTCCTACAATGAGCAGTTCTTC.

The chain uses TRBV19 and TRBJ1-4; 7 bases match TRBD1. The V and J ends lost 7 bases and 9 bases, in that order; junction bases with no gene match: 17. The CDR3 has 16 residues. CDR1 and CDR2 (germline): LNHDA, SQIVND (reference sequence). The chain's CDR3 is CASTGGQPPLLQKLFF. CDR3 in DNA: TGTGCCAGTACGGGGGGACAGCCACCCCTCCTCCAAAAACTGTTTTTT.

V usage is TRBV28 and J usage is TRBJ2-3; TRBD2 matches 11 bases. The J segment lost 3 bases and the V segment lost 3 bases, leaving 5 bases of the junction unmatched. CDR3 length equals 16 residues. CDR1 is MDHEN and CDR2 is SYDVKM in the germline V gene. CDR3 loop: CASSFLLAGVTDTQYF. CDR3 DNA: TGTGCCAGCAGTTTCCTACTAGCGGGAGTAACAGATACGCAGTATTTT.

V usage is TRBV28 and J usage is TRBJ2-4, with 9 bases lining up with TRBD1. Trimming cost V 5 bases and J 8 bases; bases outside gene matches: 13. Germline CDR1 MDHEN, CDR2 SYDVKM. This CDR3 comprises 16 residues. CDR3 coding DNA: TGTGCCAGCAGTACAAGGGACAGGGAGGACCGGGACATTCAGTACTTC. Its translation: CASSTRDREDRDIQYF.

V is TRBV18 and J is TRBJ1-2; D unclear. Germline V gene data show CDR1 as KGHSH and CDR2 as LQKENI. The V and J ends lost 0 bases and 4 bases respectively, with 12 bases between them. CDR3 length: 15 residues. The CDR3 region has the DNA TGTGCCAGCTCACCACCGGAGAGGCTGATCTATGGCTACACCTTC. This sequence encodes CASSPPERLIYGYTF.

The V gene is TRBV4-3, the J gene TRBJ1-2, with D possibly TRBD1 on 6 matching bases. Trimming pared 2 bases from V and 3 bases from J, leaving 19 bases between. Germline CDR1 reads LGHNA; CDR2 reads YSLEER. This CDR3 contains 17 residues. Here the CDR3 DNA reads TGCGCCAGCAGCCAAAGAGGACAGCTACCAATTGACTATGGCTACACCTTC. Translating it yields CASSQRGQLPIDYGYTF.

The CDR3 sequence: CASSLGTGSSYEQYF. CDR3 coding DNA: TGTGCCAGCAGCTTAGGGACAGGGTCCTCCTACGAGCAGTACTTC. The V call is TRBV11-3, the J call TRBJ2-7, with 8 bases fitting TRBD1. The CDR3 is 15 residues long. The V and J ends lost 1 base and 0 bases, in that order; junction bases with no gene match: 2. Germline CDR1 reads SGHNT; CDR2 reads YENEEA.

The chain links TRBV3-1 (or the pseudogene TRBV3-2) to TRBJ1-1; no definite D call. Trimming shortened V by 4 bases and J by 1 base, and 10 bases separated the two germline ends. This CDR3 is 14 amino acids long. Germline V gene sequence: CDR1 LGHDT, CDR2 YNNKEL (reference sequence). CDR3 protein: CASSPHGGNTEAFF. The CDR3 nucleotides are TGTGCCAGCAGCCCTCACGGAGGGAACACTGAAGCTTTCTTT.

J is TRBJ2-7 and V is TRBV6-5; D gene unclear. Between the trimmed V and J ends, which lost 6 bases and 2 bases, there was a span of 14 bases. The CDR3 is 14 residues long. Looked up from germline, CDR1 is MNHEY and CDR2 is SVGAGI. CDR3: CASRRLGQAYEQYF. The CDR3 DNA follows: TGTGCCAGCAGGCGCTTGGGCCAGGCCTACGAGCAGTACTTC.

This sequence joins TRBV6-5 and TRBJ2-7, with D tentatively TRBD1 (5 bases). Germline-derived CDR1 and CDR2 are MNHEY and SVGAGI. V was clipped by 10 bases and J by 4 bases, with 17 bases between them. The CDR3 has 13 residues. CDR3 sequence: CATRTTLLYEQYF. CDR3 sequence (DNA): TGTGCCACCCGGACAACCCTCTTGTACGAGCAGTACTTC.

The genes are TRBV13 and TRBJ2-7, with 9 positions matching TRBD1. Germline trimming cut 6 bases from V and 9 bases from J; bases unmatched to any gene: 9. This CDR3 has 13 residues. Germline V gene data show CDR1 as PRHDT and CDR2 as FYEKMQ (reference sequence). The DNA for the CDR3 is TGTGCCAGCAGTCCGGGACAGGGTATGGGGCAGTACTTC. Its translation is CASSPGQGMGQYF.

Details on this clone: Other DNA sequences of this sample code for an identical CDR3. This chain connects TRBV3-1 (or the pseudogene TRBV3-2) to TRBJ1-5; possible D gene TRBD1, 6 bases. The germline CDR1 and CDR2 sequences are LGHDT and YNNKEL (reference sequence). The CDR3 is 12 residues long. V was shortened by 4 bases and J by 7 bases, with 8 bases between the two germline ends. The CDR3 region is CASSLTGQPQHF. The CDR3 DNA reads as TGTGCCAGCAGCCTAACAGGGCAGCCCCAGCATTTT.

This chain connects TRBV12-5 to TRBJ2-3; 10 bases line up with TRBD1. The V gene end was trimmed by 3 bases and the J gene end by 5 bases; junction bases not matched to a gene: 2. The germline V gene has CDR1 LGHNT and CDR2 FRNRAP. This CDR3 contains 14 residues. The CDR3 loop reads CASGFGTGEDTQYF. The CDR3 nucleotides are TGTGCTAGTGGTTTCGGGACAGGGGAAGATACGCAGTATTTT.

The genes are TRBV12-3 or TRBV12-4 and TRBJ1-2; D gene uncertain. Trimming cost V 6 bases and J 0 bases, with 5 bases left between them. The CDR3 covers 12 residues. Written as DNA, the CDR3 is TGTGCCAGCAGCGGAACTAACTATGGCTACACCTTC. The encoded protein is CASSGTNYGYTF.

The gene calls are TRBV29-1 and TRBJ1-2; 9 bases are a match to TRBD1. The CDR3 is 13 residues long. V trimming: 7 bases; J trimming: 8 bases; junction bases outside the gene matches: 11. Germline V gene sequence: CDR1 SQVTM, CDR2 ANQGSEA. The CDR3 DNA reads TGCAGCGGGGTACCGGGACAGGGTGGCGGCTACACCTTC. It encodes CSGVPGQGGGYTF.